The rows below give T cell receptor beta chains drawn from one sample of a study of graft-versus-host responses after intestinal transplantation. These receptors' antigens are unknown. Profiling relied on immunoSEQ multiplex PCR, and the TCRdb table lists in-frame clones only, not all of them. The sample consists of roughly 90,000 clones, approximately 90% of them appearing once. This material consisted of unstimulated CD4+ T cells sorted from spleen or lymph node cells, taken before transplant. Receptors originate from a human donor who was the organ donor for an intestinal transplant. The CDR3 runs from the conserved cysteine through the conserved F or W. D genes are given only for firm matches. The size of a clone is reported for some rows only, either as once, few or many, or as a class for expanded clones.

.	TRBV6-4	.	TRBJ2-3	TGTGCCAGCAGTCCGACAAGAACCACAGATACGCAGTATTTT	CASSPTRTTDTQYF
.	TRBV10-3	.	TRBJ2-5	TGTGCCATCGGCGGGCAGCAAGAGACCCAGTACTTC	CAIGGQQETQYF
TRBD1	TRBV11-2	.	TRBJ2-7	TGTGCCAGCAGCTGGAACCGGGACAGCTCCTACGAGCAGTACTTC	CASSWNRDSSYEQYF
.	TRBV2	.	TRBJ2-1	TGTGCCAGCAGTGAGCAGGGGATCAATGAGCAGTTCTTC	CASSEQGINEQFF
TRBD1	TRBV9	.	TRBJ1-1	TGTGCCAGCAGCGTAGGACAGGGTTACACTGAAGCTTTCTTT	CASSVGQGYTEAFF
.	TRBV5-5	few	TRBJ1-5	TGTGCCAGCAGCTTAGTCCCGACAGGTTTTAATTTGGGCAATCAGCCCCAGCATTTT	CASSLVPTGFNLGNQPQHF
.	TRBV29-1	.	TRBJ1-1	TGCAGCGTTGTCCACAACCATATGAACACTGAAGCTTTCTTT	CSVVHNHMNTEAFF
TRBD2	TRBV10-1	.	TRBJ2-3	TGCGCCAGCAGTGTGTCTAGCGGGGATTCGTCTAGCACAGATACGCAGTATTTT	CASSVSSGDSSSTDTQYF
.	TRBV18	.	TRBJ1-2	TGTGCCAGCTCACCTTCGACTCAGCTCATCGGCTACACCTTC	CASSPSTQLIGYTF
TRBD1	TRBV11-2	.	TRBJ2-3	TGTGCCAGCACCGGCGTATTCCAGGGGGCAACAGATACGCAGTATTTT	CASTGVFQGATDTQYF
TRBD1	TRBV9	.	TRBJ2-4	TGTGCCAGCAGCGTAGGAGGGGACAGGGAATGGGCGCTAGCCAAAAACATTCAGTACTTC	CASSVGGDREWALAKNIQYF
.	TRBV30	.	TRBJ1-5	TGTGCCTGGAGTGTACGCGGGAGTCAGCCCCAGCATTTT	CAWSVRGSQPQHF
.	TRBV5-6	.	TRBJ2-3	TGTGCCAGCAGCTCCACTAGCACAGATACGCAGTATTTT	CASSSTSTDTQYF
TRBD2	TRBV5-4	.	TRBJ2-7	TGTGCCAGCAGCCAGGGACTAGCAACGACCTACGAGCAGTACTTC	CASSQGLATTYEQYF
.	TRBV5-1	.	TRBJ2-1	TGCGCCAGCAGCTTCACGGGTAGACGCCGGCCCCGCTCCTACAATGAGCAGTTCTTC	CASSFTGRRRPRSYNEQFF
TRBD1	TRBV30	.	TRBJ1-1	TGTGCCTGGAGTATCGACAGGGGGCAGGTCACTGAAGCTTTCTTT	CAWSIDRGQVTEAFF
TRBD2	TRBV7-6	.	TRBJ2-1	TGTGCCAGCAGCCCAGCTGGACGGGGGGGGATCAATGAGCAGTTCTTC	CASSPAGRGGINEQFF
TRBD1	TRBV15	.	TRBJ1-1	TGTGCCACCAGCGGGTCTGGGACAGCTTACACTGAAGCTTTCTTT	CATSGSGTAYTEAFF
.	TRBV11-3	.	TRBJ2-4	TGTGCCAGCAGCTCGTCAGGGGTGGCCAAAAACATTCAGTACTTC	CASSSSGVAKNIQYF
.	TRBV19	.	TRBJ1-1	TGTGCCAGTAGTACAGGAAATGAAGCTTTCTTT	CASSTGNEAFF
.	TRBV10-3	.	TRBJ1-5	TGTGCCATCAGTGAGTTTGGTGGGGCCCTCTTCAGAGATCAGCCCCAGCATTTT	CAISEFGGALFRDQPQHF
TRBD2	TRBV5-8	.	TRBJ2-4	TGTGCCAGCAGCCTTATACTAGCGGGGGGGTACGTAGCCAAAAACATTCAGTACTTC	CASSLILAGGYVAKNIQYF
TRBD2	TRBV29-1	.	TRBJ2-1	TGCAGCCCCGCTCTGGGGGAGGGGAATGAGCAGTTCTTC	CSPALGEGNEQFF
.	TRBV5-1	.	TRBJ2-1	TGCGCCAGCAGCTTCTCCCATGAGCAGTTCTTC	CASSFSHEQFF
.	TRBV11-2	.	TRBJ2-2	TGTGCCAGCAGCTTGTCGCGGCAGTATAACACCGGGGAGCTGTTTTTT	CASSLSRQYNTGELFF
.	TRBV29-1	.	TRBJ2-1	TGCAGCGCCGGGGAGGCCTACAATGAGCAGTTCTTC	CSAGEAYNEQFF
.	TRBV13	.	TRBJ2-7	TGTGCCAGCAGCTTAGTAGGGACACCATACGAGCAGTACTTC	CASSLVGTPYEQYF
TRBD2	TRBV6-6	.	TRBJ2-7	TGTGCCAGCGGATTCCGACTAGCGGAGGGCTACGAGCAGTACTTC	CASGFRLAEGYEQYF
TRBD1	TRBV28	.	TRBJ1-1	TGTGCCAGCAGTCGCCGGGACAGGAGGACTGAAGCTTTCTTT	CASSRRDRRTEAFF
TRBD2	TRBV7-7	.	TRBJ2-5	TGTGCTAGCAGCTTAGCGCTTAGCGGGAGTATCCAAGAGACCCAGTACTTC	CASSLALSGSIQETQYF
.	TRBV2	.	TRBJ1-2	TGTGCCAGTCTACTCCGGGACACTAACTATGGCTACACCTTC	CASLLRDTNYGYTF
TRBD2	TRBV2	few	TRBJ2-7	TGTGCCAGCAGCCGGTCTAGCGGGGGTACGGGCGAGCAGTACTTC	CASSRSSGGTGEQYF
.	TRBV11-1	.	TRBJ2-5	TGTGCCAGCAGCTTTGACAGACAGTCTTGGTGGGAGACCCAGTACTTC	CASSFDRQSWWETQYF
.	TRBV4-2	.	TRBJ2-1	TGTGCCAGCAGCCAAGACGGGATAAAGAATGAGCAGTTCTTC	CASSQDGIKNEQFF
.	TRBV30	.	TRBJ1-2	TGTGCCTGGAGTGCTAGTTACGAACGACGGGGAGGCTACACCTTC	CAWSASYERRGGYTF